This T cell receptor (beta chain) was sequenced during a study of cytotoxic CD8 clonotypes in ibrutinib-treated CLL. Study results and caveats: The clonality went up when patients responded to ibrutinib and dropped back toward baseline at progression. There were differences in sampling times between sustained-remission and progressing patients.

In its sample, this clone was seen once. The antigen remains undetermined. Investigators sought sequencing depths of between 1 in 200,000 and 1 in 1 million T cells. Libraries were prepared by immunoSEQ multiplex PCR; TCRdb keeps only in-frame clonotypes and omits some of them. The data show more than 300,000 clones, with around four fifths seen just once and roughly 7% held by the top ten. This CDR3 has 13 amino acids. Trimming removed 7 bases from V and 5 bases from J; junction bases left unmatched: 4. Germline CDR1 ENHRY, CDR2 SYGVKD. This TCR was recovered from a human donor with chronic lymphocytic leukemia. Specimen: PBMCs, collected before ibrutinib treatment. The chain joins TRBV10-3 to TRBJ1-5; 8 nucleotides match TRBD1. The CDR3 nucleotides read TGTGCCATCAAGGACAGGGTAGATCAGCCCCAGCATTTT. It specifies CAIKDRVDQPQHF.